This T cell receptor (beta chain) was recovered during a study of human T cells and chemical hapten exposure. As for the study in general: For the approximately 23-week duration of the study, patients were given weekly doses of diphenylcyclopropenone on the scalp.

Findings of the study overall: Compared to controls, expanded TCRs made significantly more large clusters of similar CDR3s. In the PT1 data, expanded TCR counts showed a positive correlation with patch test score.

One entry per CDR3 protein results from TCRdb running MiXCR on the RACE reads. The sample has 300,000 to 450,000 distinct CDR3 sequences; more than 4.5% are singletons. The table lists this clonotype with a few counts. Its specificity is unknown. Germline-derived CDR1 and CDR2 are MGHDK and SYGVNS. CDR3 length equals 19 residues. V lost 4 bases, J lost 4 bases, and 19 bases stayed unmatched. The time point was: pre-sensitization, week 0. Treatment here: therapeutic diphenylcyclopropenone sensitization with weekly scalp DPC. Blood was collected ahead of every patch test applied. The chain is built from TRBV25-1 and TRBJ1-3; 7 nucleotides match TRBD1. Material: whole blood, obtained in connection with sensitization to the hapten diphenylcyclopropenone (DPC). The TCR comes from a woman aged 45-65 years with alopecia areata. Some clones in this sample may be carry-over from other donors' samples. CDR3 DNA sequence: TGTGCCAGCAGTGGTATGGGCAGGGGGATGAAAGGTCGGGGAAACACCATATATTTT. Residues: CASSGMGRGMKGRGNTIYF.